The clone carrying this T cell receptor (beta chain) has a single count. The sample is drawn from a study of blood T cell repertoires in COVID-19. As for the study in general: COVID-19 samples, acute and convalescent, were from the United States, Italy and Spain. From T cells, B-cell-depleted T cells, or PBMCs came the material, which was cDNA or gDNA.

The protocol was immunoSEQ multiplex PCR, while the TCRdb copy is restricted to in-frame clones and leaves out a portion. The sample contains about 100,000 clones, around 87% of which appear only once. The sample taken for sequencing was peripheral blood. The clonotype comes from a young woman with acute or convalescent COVID-19.

CDR3 bases: TGCAGCGTTTGGTCCAGCGGGGGGAGGGAGACCCAGTACTTC. Translated: CSVWSSGGRETQYF. The chain recombines TRBV29-1 with TRBJ2-5; 9 nucleotides agree with TRBD2. Germline-derived CDR1 and CDR2 are SQVTM and ANQGSEA. Trimming took 5 bases from V and 5 from J; bases not matched to a gene: 9. The length of the CDR3 is 14 residues.